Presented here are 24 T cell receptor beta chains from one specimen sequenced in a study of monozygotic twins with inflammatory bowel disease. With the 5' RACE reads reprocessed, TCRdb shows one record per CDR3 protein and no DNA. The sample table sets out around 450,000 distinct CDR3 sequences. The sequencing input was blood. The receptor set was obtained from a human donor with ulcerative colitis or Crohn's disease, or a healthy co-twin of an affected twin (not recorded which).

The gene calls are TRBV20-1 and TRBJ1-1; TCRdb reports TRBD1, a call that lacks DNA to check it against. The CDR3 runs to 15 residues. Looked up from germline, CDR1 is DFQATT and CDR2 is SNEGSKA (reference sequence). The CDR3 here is CSARPGQGIGTEAFF.

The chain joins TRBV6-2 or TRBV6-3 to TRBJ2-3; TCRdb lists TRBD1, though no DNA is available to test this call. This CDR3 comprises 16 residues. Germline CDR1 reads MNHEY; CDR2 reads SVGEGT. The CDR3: CASSYALGGSTDTQYF.

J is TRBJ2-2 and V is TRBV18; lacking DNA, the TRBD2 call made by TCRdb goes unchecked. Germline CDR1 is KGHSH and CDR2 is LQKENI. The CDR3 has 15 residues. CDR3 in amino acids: CASSPDRTLPGELFF.

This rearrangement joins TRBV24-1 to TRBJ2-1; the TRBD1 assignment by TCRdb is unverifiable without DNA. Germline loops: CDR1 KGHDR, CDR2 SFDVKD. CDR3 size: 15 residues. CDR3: CATSDSGQTYNEQFF.

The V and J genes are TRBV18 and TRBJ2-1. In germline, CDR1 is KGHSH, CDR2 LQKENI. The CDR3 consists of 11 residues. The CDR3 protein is CASSRADEQFF.

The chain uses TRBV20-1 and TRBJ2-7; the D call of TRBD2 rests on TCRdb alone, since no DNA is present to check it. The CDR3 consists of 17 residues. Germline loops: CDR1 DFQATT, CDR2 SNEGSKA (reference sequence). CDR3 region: CSARDRASGRASYEQYF.

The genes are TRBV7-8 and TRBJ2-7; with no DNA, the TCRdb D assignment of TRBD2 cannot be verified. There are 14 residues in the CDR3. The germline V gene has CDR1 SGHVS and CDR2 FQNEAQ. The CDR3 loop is CASSLRTSSYEQYF.

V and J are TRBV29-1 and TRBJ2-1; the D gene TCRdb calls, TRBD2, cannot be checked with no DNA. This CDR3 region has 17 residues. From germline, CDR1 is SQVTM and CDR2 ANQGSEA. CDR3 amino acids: CSVDAGTSGRDRNEQFF.

The CDR3 reads CASSFTPGGGYGYTF. This rearrangement joins TRBV28 to TRBJ1-2; as DNA is missing, the TRBD1 call by TCRdb cannot be tested. There are 15 residues in the CDR3. Germline V gives CDR1 MDHEN, CDR2 SYDVKM.

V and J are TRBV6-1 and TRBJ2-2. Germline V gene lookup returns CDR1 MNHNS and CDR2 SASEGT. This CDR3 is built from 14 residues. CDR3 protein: CASSEASTPGELFF.

CDR3 in amino acids: CASSLGLAGDPGSYEQYF. The J gene is TRBJ2-7, the V gene TRBV5-1; with no DNA, the TCRdb D assignment of TRBD2 cannot be verified. Germline V gives CDR1 SGHRS, CDR2 YFSETQ. The CDR3 covers 18 residues.

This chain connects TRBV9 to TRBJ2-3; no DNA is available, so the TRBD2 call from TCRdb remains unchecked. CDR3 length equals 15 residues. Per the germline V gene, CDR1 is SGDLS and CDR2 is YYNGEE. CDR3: CASSVLLPGADTQYF.

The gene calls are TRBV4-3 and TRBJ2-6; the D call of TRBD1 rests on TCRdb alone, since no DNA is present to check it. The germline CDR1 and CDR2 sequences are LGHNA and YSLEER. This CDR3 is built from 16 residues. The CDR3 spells CASSQVGVSGANVLIF.

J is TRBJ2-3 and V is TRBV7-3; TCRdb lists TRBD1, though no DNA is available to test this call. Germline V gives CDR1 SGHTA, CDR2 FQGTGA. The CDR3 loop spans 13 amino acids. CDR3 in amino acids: CASSNTGSDTQYF.

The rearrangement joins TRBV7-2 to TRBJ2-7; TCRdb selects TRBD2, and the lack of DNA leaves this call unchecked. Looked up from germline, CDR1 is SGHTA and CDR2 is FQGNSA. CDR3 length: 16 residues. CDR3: CASSLEGTSGAYEQYF. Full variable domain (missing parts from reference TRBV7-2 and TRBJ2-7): GAGVSQSPSNKVTEKGKDVELRCDPISGHTALYWYRQSLGQGLEFLIYFQGNSAPDKSGLPSDRFSAERTGGSVSTLTIQRTQQEDSAVYLCASSLEGTSGAYEQYFGPGTRLTVT.

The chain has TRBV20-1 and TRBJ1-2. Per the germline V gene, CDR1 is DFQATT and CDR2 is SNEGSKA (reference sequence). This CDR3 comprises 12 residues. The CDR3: CSARRMNYGYTF.

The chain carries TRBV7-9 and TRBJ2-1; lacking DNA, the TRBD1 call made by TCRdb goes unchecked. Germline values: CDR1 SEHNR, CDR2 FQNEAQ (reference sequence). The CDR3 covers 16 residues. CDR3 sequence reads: CASSLVGQGARNEQFF.

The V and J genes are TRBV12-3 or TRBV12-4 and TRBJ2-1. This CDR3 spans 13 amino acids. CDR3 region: CASSRLSYNEQFF.

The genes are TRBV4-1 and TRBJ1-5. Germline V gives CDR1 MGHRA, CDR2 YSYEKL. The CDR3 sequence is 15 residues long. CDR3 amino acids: CASSLIWEGNQPQHF.

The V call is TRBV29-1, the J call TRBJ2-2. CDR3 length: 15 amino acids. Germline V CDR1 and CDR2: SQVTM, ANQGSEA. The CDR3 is CSAGPTTTNTGELFF.

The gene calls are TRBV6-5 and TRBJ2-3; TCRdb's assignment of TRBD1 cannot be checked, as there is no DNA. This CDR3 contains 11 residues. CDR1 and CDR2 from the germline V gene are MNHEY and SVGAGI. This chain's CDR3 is CASSYMGGRYF.

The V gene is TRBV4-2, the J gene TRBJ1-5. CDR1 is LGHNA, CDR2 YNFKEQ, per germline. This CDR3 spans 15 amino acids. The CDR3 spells CASSQWGQEGQPQHF.

CDR3 residues: CASSHGGSGANVLTF. The V call is TRBV6-1, the J call TRBJ2-6. The CDR3 is 15 residues long. Looked up from germline, CDR1 is MNHNS and CDR2 is SASEGT.

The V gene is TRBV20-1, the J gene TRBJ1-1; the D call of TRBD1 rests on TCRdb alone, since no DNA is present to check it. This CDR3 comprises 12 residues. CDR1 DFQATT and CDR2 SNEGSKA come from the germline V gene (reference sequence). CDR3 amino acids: CSSRQGNTEAFF.